This TCR beta chain appears in the sequencing data of a study of blood T cell repertoires in COVID-19. Overall study: Researchers got acute and convalescent COVID-19 samples from the United States, Italy and Spain. From T cells, B-cell-depleted T cells, or PBMCs came the material, which was cDNA or gDNA.

Patients from Seattle were sampled longitudinally, starting during active infection. V was pared by 3 bases and J by 7 bases, with 15 bases between. There are 15 residues in the CDR3. Original processing methods: Reference gene primer amplification yielded estimated nucleated cell counts. The assay was immunoSEQ multiplex PCR, and TCRdb's table has in-frame clones only and misses some. Clonal size and the V and J genes are those of that table, whereas D and trimming came from the DNA. The table has 450,000 or so clones, approximately 90% seen once. Sequences were obtained from peripheral blood. This clonotype originated in a woman aged 40-49 years with COVID-19, enrolled during active disease. The chain is built from TRBV23-1 and TRBJ2-2; tentative D call: TRBD2 (5 bases). TRBV23-1 counts as an open reading frame of uncertain function. DNA for the CDR3: TGCGCCAGCAGTCACAGTCGGCGGGCCGGCGGGGAGCTGTTTTTT. This codes for CASSHSRRAGGELFF.